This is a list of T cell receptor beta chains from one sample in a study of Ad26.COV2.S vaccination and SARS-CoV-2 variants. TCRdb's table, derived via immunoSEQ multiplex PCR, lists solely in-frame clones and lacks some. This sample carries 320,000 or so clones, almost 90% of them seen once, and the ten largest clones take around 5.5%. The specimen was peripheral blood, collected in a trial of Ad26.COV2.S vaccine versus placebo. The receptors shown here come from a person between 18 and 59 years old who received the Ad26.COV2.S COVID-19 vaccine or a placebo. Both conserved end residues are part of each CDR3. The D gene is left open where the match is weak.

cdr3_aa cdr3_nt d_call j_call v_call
CASSEKLDSLPYGQYF TGTGCCAGCAGTGAAAAATTAGACAGTTTACCTTATGGGCAGTACTTC NA TRBJ2-7 TRBV2
CASSRDLYGYTF TGTGCCAGCTCCCGGGACCTCTATGGCTACACCTTC NA TRBJ1-2 TRBV28
CASRGEGQPQHF TGTGCCAGCCGGGGGGAGGGTCAGCCCCAGCATTTT NA TRBJ1-5 TRBV25-1
CASSLDLLGGSTEAFF TGTGCCAGCAGCTTAGATCTTTTGGGGGGAAGCACTGAAGCTTTCTTT NA TRBJ1-1 TRBV11-2
CASNQGNYGYTF TGTGCCAGCAATCAGGGTAACTATGGCTACACCTTC NA TRBJ1-2 TRBV28
CASSKVLDRVGTEAFF TGTGCCAGCAGCAAAGTTCTGGACAGGGTGGGTACTGAAGCTTTCTTT NA TRBJ1-1 TRBV21-1
CSAGPGRGDLETQYF TGCAGCGCCGGCCCGGGGCGGGGGGACTTAGAGACCCAGTACTTC TRBD2 TRBJ2-5 TRBV29-1
CASSFAGNTIYF TGTGCCAGCAGTTTCGCCGGTAACACCATATATTTT NA TRBJ1-3 TRBV12-3/TRBV12-4
CASSSWGNTEAFF TGTGCCAGCAGTTCTTGGGGTAACACTGAAGCTTTCTTT NA TRBJ1-1 TRBV6-5
CACKTRRASGNTIYF TGTGCCTGTAAAACAAGGAGAGCTTCTGGAAACACCATATATTTT NA TRBJ1-3 TRBV30
CAISGGGLNIQYF TGTGCCATCTCGGGAGGGGGTCTAAACATTCAGTACTTC TRBD2 TRBJ2-4 TRBV10-3
CASRSDRPEAFF TGTGCCAGCAGATCCGACAGGCCTGAAGCTTTCTTT NA TRBJ1-1 TRBV6-5
CASSERELGERYNQPQHF TGTGCCAGCAGTGAAAGAGAGCTTGGAGAGAGATACAATCAGCCCCAGCATTTT NA TRBJ1-5 TRBV6-1
CASSFRPFESYTF TGTGCCAGCAGCTTTCGACCCTTCGAGAGCTACACCTTC NA TRBJ1-2 TRBV5-8
CASSQGSRGQPQHF TGCGCCAGCAGCCAAGGGAGTAGGGGTCAGCCCCAGCATTTT NA TRBJ1-5 TRBV4-3
CASGLVPREVREQYF TGTGCTAGTGGTTTGGTACCCAGGGAGGTTAGAGAGCAGTACTTC NA TRBJ2-7 TRBV12-5
CASSFDLAGLNEQFF TGTGCCAGCAGTTTCGATTTAGCGGGGCTCAATGAGCAGTTCTTC TRBD2 TRBJ2-1 TRBV6-5
CASSLDSGREGLNEQFF TGTGCCAGCAGCTTAGATTCAGGTCGGGAGGGCCTGAATGAGCAGTTCTTC TRBD2 TRBJ2-1 TRBV11-3
CASSKDSTDTQYF TGTGCCAGCAGCAAAGACAGCACAGATACGCAGTATTTT NA TRBJ2-3 TRBV21-1
CASSLQGRLNTEAFF TGCGCCAGCAGCTTACAGGGGCGCCTGAACACTGAAGCTTTCTTT TRBD1 TRBJ1-1 TRBV5-1
CASSLGDTYTEAFF TGTGCCAGCAGTTTAGGAGACACATACACTGAAGCTTTCTTT NA TRBJ1-1 TRBV27
CASSKGQGLNTEAFF TGTGCCAGCAGCAAGGGACAGGGATTGAACACTGAAGCTTTCTTT TRBD1 TRBJ1-1 TRBV9